A selection of T cell receptor beta chains follows, all from one sample in a study of human thymus T cells. This table comes from immunoSEQ multiplex PCR, and its TCRdb copy is limited to in-frame clones, with some not included. The data hold about 60,000 clones, with 94% observed a single time. Material: blood. These receptors were obtained from a boy under three years old with a congenital heart defect but otherwise immunologically healthy. Both conserved end residues are part of each CDR3. Each record gives: clone size, V gene, J gene, D gene, CDR3 protein, CDR3 DNA. A D gene is named only where the DNA matches it firmly. Size values are once, few and many counts, or a class for expanded clones, and some rows have none.

>-|TRBV19|TRBJ2-3|-
CASSARQATDTQYF
TGTGCCAGTAGTGCCCGACAGGCCACAGATACGCAGTATTTT
>-|TRBV2|TRBJ2-5|-
CASPRGGQETQYF
TGTGCCAGCCCGAGGGGCGGCCAAGAGACCCAGTACTTC
>-|TRBV18|TRBJ1-3|-
CASSGTMGVSGNTIYF
TGTGCCAGCTCAGGTACTATGGGAGTCTCTGGAAACACCATATATTTT
>-|TRBV6-1|TRBJ1-2|TRBD1
CASSPQGAAGGYTF
TGTGCCAGCAGTCCGCAGGGGGCCGCGGGTGGCTACACCTTC
>-|TRBV5-1|TRBJ2-1|-
CASSHSSFGTTNEQFF
TGCGCCAGCAGCCACTCTAGTTTTGGAACTACCAATGAGCAGTTCTTC
>-|TRBV6-6|TRBJ1-1|TRBD1
CASSYPDRGGTEAFF
TGTGCCAGCAGTTACCCGGACAGGGGGGGGACTGAAGCTTTCTTT
>once|TRBV11-2|TRBJ1-1|-
CASSPGGGAFF
TGTGCCAGCAGCCCCGGTGGGGGAGCTTTCTTT
>-|TRBV5-4|TRBJ1-2|-
CASSSRTAGIYGYTF
TGTGCCAGCAGCTCCAGGACAGCCGGTATCTATGGCTACACCTTC
>-|TRBV28|TRBJ2-1|TRBD2
CASSLGTSGTYNEQFF
TGTGCCAGCAGTCTCGGGACTAGCGGGACCTACAATGAGCAGTTCTTC
>-|TRBV18|TRBJ2-5|-
CASSPQETQYF
TGTGCCAGCTCACCCCAAGAGACCCAGTACTTC
>few|TRBV30|TRBJ1-5|-
CAWSVLAATGNSNQPQHF
TGTGCCTGGAGTGTACTTGCGGCCACAGGGAATAGCAATCAGCCCCAGCATTTT
>-|TRBV28|TRBJ1-3|-
CASSPGGSSGNTIYF
TGTGCCAGCAGTCCGGGAGGCAGCTCTGGAAACACCATATATTTT
>-|TRBV5-6|TRBJ2-7|-
CASSWDISEQYF
TGTGCCAGCAGCTGGGACATCAGCGAGCAGTACTTC
>-|TRBV28|TRBJ1-2|TRBD1
CASLGIGGTGGADYGYTF
TGTGCCAGCTTGGGTATTGGGGGGACAGGGGGCGCGGACTATGGCTACACCTTC
>-|TRBV27|TRBJ2-1|TRBD2
CASSYSLAPHEQFF
TGTGCCAGCAGTTACTCACTAGCGCCCCATGAGCAGTTCTTC
>-|TRBV5-1|TRBJ2-2|TRBD1
CASSLGTGVTGELFF
TGCGCCAGCAGCTTAGGGACAGGGGTAACCGGGGAGCTGTTTTTT
>once|TRBV6-4|TRBJ2-1|TRBD2
CASSDSASGGDEQFF
TGTGCCAGCAGTGACTCGGCTAGCGGGGGGGATGAGCAGTTCTTC
>-|TRBV6-1|TRBJ2-4|-
CASVGSLAKNIQYF
TGTGCCAGCGTGGGGTCTTTAGCCAAAAACATTCAGTACTTC
>-|TRBV18|TRBJ2-1|TRBD2
CASSLVLGLAGTVNEQFF
TGTGCCAGCTCATTAGTACTGGGACTAGCGGGAACGGTAAATGAGCAGTTCTTC
>-|TRBV7-2|TRBJ2-1|-
CASSPVAEPYNEQFF
TGTGCCAGCAGCCCTGTAGCGGAACCTTACAATGAGCAGTTCTTC
>once|TRBV6-7|TRBJ1-4|-
CASSYRTNEKLFF
TGTGCCAGCAGTTACAGAACTAATGAAAAACTGTTTTTT